This T cell receptor beta chain was obtained from a study of glioma-infiltrating T cells. Study information: Target coverage was roughly 4- to 11-fold for 800,000 to 1,000,000 blood T cells.

Points from the study as a whole: CDR3 overlap between tissue and blood was very small. Tissue-blood divergence was below expectation in non-neoplastic patients, above in gliomas.

TCR alpha and beta CDR3 regions were amplified from RNA using iRepertoire nested multiplex PCR. For one-step reverse transcription and amplification, roughly 85-450 ng of tissue mRNA or PBMC total RNA was used. MiXCR, run by TCRdb on the multiplex PCR reads, gives a single entry per CDR3 protein. The table has fewer than 500,000 distinct CDR3 sequences, 41% seen once. CDR3 size: 10 residues. CDR1 and CDR2 (germline): SQVTM, ANQGSEA. V was clipped by 5 bases and J by 6 bases, with 6 bases between them. About this clonotype: Its antigen is as yet unknown.

The chain employs TRBV29-1 and TRBJ2-3; D is unclear. The source material was glioma tissue, nonneoplastic brain tissue, or PBMCs (not recorded which). This TCR was sampled from a human donor with low-grade glioma or glioblastoma, undergoing nonglioma brain surgery, or in good health (not recorded which). DNA for the CDR3: TGCAGCGTTTTCGTCGATACGCAGTATTTT. Translated: CSVFVDTQYF.